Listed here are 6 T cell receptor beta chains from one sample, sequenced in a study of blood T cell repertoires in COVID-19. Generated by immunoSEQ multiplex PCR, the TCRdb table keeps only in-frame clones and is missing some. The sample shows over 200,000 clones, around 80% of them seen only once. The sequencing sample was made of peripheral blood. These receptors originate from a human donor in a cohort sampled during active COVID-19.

The CDR3 reads CASSLNRGRVTEAFF. The CDR3, as DNA: TGTGCCAGCAGTTTAAACAGGGGGAGGGTCACTGAAGCTTTCTTT. The chain links TRBV6-5 to TRBJ1-1; 8 nucleotides align to TRBD1. The trim removed 4 bases at V and 4 bases at J, leaving 8 bases unmatched. The CDR3 loop spans 15 amino acids. Looked up from germline, CDR1 is MNHEY and CDR2 is SVGAGI.

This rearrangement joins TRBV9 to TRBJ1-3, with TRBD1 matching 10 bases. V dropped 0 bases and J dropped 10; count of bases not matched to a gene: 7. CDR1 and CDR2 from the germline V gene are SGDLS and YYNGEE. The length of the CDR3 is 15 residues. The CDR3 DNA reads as TGTGCCAGCAGCGTAGGCCTGGGACAGGGGAAAACCATATATTTT. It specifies CASSVGLGQGKTIYF. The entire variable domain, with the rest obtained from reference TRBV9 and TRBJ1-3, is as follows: DSGVTQTPKHLITATGQRVTLRCSPRSGDLSVYWYQQSLDQGLQFLIQYYNGEERAKGNILERFSAQQFPDLHSELNLSSLELGDSALYFCASSVGLGQGKTIYFGEGSWLTVV.

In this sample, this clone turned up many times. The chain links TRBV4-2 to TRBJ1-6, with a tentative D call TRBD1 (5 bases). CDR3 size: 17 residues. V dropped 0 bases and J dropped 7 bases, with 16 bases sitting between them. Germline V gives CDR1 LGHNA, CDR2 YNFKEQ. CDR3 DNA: TGTGCCAGCAGCCAAGATCGGGGGACTCAACCAAATTCACCCCTCCACTTT. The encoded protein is CASSQDRGTQPNSPLHF.

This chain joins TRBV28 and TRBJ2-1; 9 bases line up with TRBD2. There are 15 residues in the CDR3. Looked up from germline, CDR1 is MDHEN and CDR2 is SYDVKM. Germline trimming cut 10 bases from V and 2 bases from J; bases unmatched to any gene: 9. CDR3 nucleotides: TGTGCCAATACGATAGCGGGAGACCCCTACAATGAGCAGTTCTTC. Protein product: CANTIAGDPYNEQFF.

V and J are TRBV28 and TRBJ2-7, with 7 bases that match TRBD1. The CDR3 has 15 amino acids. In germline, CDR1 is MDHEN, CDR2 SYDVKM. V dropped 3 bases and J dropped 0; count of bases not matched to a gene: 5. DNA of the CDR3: TGTGCCAGCAGTTTGGTGGGACAGCCCTCCTACGAGCAGTACTTC. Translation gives CASSLVGQPSYEQYF.

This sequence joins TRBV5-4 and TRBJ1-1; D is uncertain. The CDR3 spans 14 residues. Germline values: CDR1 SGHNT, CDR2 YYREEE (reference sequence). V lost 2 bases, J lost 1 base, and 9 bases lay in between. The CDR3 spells CASSLGQANTEAFF. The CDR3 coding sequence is TGTGCCAGCAGCTTAGGTCAGGCGAACACTGAAGCTTTCTTT.